A selection of T cell receptor beta chains follows, all from one sample in a study of blood T cell repertoires in COVID-19. Clones were read by immunoSEQ multiplex PCR, and TCRdb kept only the in-frame ones, dropping some. The sample includes about 150,000 clones, 83% of them seen just once. The sample was peripheral blood. These receptors were obtained from a woman aged 55-75 years with COVID-19, enrolled during active disease. Each CDR3 is given with its conserved first and last residue. D genes are given only for firm matches. Where a row states a size, it is once, few, many or the class of an expanded clone; other rows omit it.

>TRBJ2-1|TRBD1|TRBV19|once
CASSTPKGAMTGEQFF
TGTGCCAGTAGCACTCCGAAGGGGGCTATGACTGGTGAGCAGTTCTTC
>TRBJ1-2|TRBD1|TRBV19|.
CASGPGQGWYGYTF
TGTGCCAGCGGACCGGGACAGGGGTGGTATGGCTACACCTTC
>TRBJ2-2|TRBD2|TRBV25-1|.
CASSETGGKTGELFF
TGTGCCAGCAGTGAAACGGGGGGAAAAACCGGGGAGCTGTTTTTT
>TRBJ1-1|TRBD1|TRBV18|.
CASSPDRGHTEAFF
TGTGCCAGCTCACCGGACAGGGGCCACACTGAAGCTTTCTTT
>TRBJ2-3|.|TRBV5-6|.
CASSLAHTDTQYF
TGTGCCAGCAGCTTGGCCCACACAGATACGCAGTATTTT
>TRBJ1-5|.|TRBV2|.
CASSVSGGSNQPQHF
TGTGCCAGCAGTGTTTCGGGGGGTAGCAATCAGCCCCAGCATTTT
>TRBJ1-2|TRBD1|TRBV4-2|.
CASSQETGGSGIGYTF
TGTGCCAGCAGCCAAGAGACAGGGGGCTCGGGTATTGGCTACACCTTC
>TRBJ1-1|.|TRBV19|.
CASSIDVTGLDFF
TGTGCCAGTAGTATAGATGTGACTGGCCTGGATTTCTTT
>TRBJ2-1|.|TRBV14|.
CASSQVRGTYNEQFF
TGTGCCAGCAGCCAAGTCAGGGGTACGTACAATGAGCAGTTCTTC
>TRBJ2-1|.|TRBV18|.
CASSPPRNNEQFF
TGTGCCAGCTCACCGCCGAGGAACAATGAGCAGTTCTTC
>TRBJ2-7|TRBD2|TRBV7-7|few
CASSPGASGASYEQYF
TGTGCTAGCAGCCCCGGAGCCAGCGGGGCCTCCTACGAGCAGTACTTC
>TRBJ1-2|.|TRBV29-1|few
CSVEHPRYRYTF
TGCAGCGTTGAACACCCTCGGTATCGCTACACCTTC
>TRBJ2-2|.|TRBV5-1|.
CASSPRQGGTGELFF
TGCGCCAGCAGCCCCCGACAGGGAGGAACCGGGGAGCTGTTTTTT
>TRBJ2-7|TRBD1|TRBV6-5|.
CASKLLTGVSYEQYF
TGTGCCAGCAAACTTCTAACAGGGGTCTCCTACGAGCAGTACTTC
>TRBJ1-5|TRBD1|TRBV2|.
CASSTDRLSNQPQHF
TGTGCCAGCAGCACGGACAGGCTAAGCAATCAGCCCCAGCATTTT
>TRBJ1-2|.|TRBV10-3|few
CAISESHSPLHYGYTF
TGTGCCATCAGTGAGTCTCACAGCCCCCTACACTATGGCTACACCTTC
>TRBJ1-3|.|TRBV6-5|.
CASRSPVRSGNTIYF
TGTGCCAGCAGAAGCCCGGTACGCTCTGGAAACACCATATATTTT
>TRBJ1-2|TRBD1|TRBV6-5|.
CASSYEGRQGAGGYTF
TGTGCCAGCAGTTACGAAGGAAGACAGGGGGCTGGTGGCTACACCTTC
>TRBJ2-2|.|TRBV19|few
CASTGWDGELFF
TGTGCCAGTACAGGGTGGGACGGGGAGCTGTTTTTT
>TRBJ2-1|.|TRBV12-5|.
CASGTGAVNEQFF
TGTGCTAGTGGGACGGGAGCGGTCAATGAGCAGTTCTTC
>TRBJ1-3|.|TRBV10-1|.
CASSRDGESGNTIYF
TGCGCCAGCTCGCGTGACGGGGAGTCTGGAAACACCATATATTTT
>TRBJ1-2|.|TRBV6-4|.
CASSDEASGHYGYTF
TGTGCCAGCAGTGACGAGGCATCCGGCCACTATGGCTACACCTTC
>TRBJ1-3|.|TRBV2|.
CASSMWGTGNTIYF
TGTGCCAGCAGTATGTGGGGCACTGGAAACACCATATATTTT
>TRBJ2-2|.|TRBV2|.
CASTGAGELFF
TGTGCCAGCACGGGGGCCGGGGAGCTGTTTTTT
>TRBJ1-2|TRBD1|TRBV19|few
CASSITGQGGIYTF
TGTGCCAGTAGTATTACGGGACAGGGGGGGATCTACACCTTC
>TRBJ1-5|.|TRBV25-1|.
CASSEYDQPQHF
TGTGCCAGCAGTGAATACGATCAGCCCCAGCATTTT
>TRBJ1-3|.|TRBV5-5|.
CASSLLQGGNTIYF
TGTGCCAGCAGCTTGTTGCAGGGTGGAAACACCATATATTTT
>TRBJ1-5|.|TRBV19|few
CASSIDNSDQPQHF
TGTGCCAGTAGTATAGACAATAGCGATCAGCCCCAGCATTTT
>TRBJ1-2|.|TRBV7-2|.
CASSPGGGSWGYTF
TGTGCCAGCAGCCCCGGGGGAGGTTCATGGGGCTACACCTTC
>TRBJ2-7|TRBD2|TRBV5-1|.
CASSLGGTSAYEQYF
TGCGCCAGCAGCTTGGGGGGGACTAGCGCGTACGAGCAGTACTTC
>TRBJ2-7|TRBD1|TRBV13|.
CASSSPGQGALKQYF
TGTGCCAGCAGCTCCCCGGGACAGGGGGCCTTAAAGCAGTACTTC
>TRBJ1-6|.|TRBV6-2/TRBV6-3|.
CASSRPEGGGSPLHF
TGTGCCAGCAGCCGCCCCGAGGGAGGAGGCTCACCCCTCCACTTT
>TRBJ1-1|.|TRBV3-1/TRBV3-2|few
CASRDGQFNTEAFF
TGTGCCAGCAGGGACGGACAGTTCAACACTGAAGCTTTCTTT
>TRBJ2-5|.|TRBV5-1|.
CASSLGQGETQYF
TGCGCCAGCAGCTTAGGGCAGGGGGAGACCCAGTACTTC
>TRBJ1-6|.|TRBV18|.
CASSANRDSPLHF
TGTGCCAGCTCAGCCAACAGGGATTCACCCCTCCACTTT
>TRBJ1-6|TRBD1|TRBV19|.
CASSGTAGSSYNSPLHF
TGTGCCAGCTCCGGGACAGCCGGGAGCTCCTATAATTCACCCCTCCACTTT
>TRBJ1-5|TRBD1|TRBV10-1|.
CASDGQANSNQPQHF
TGCGCCAGCGACGGACAGGCGAATAGCAATCAGCCCCAGCATTTT
>TRBJ2-1|TRBD1|TRBV5-4|.
CASSTGTGPYNEQFF
TGTGCCAGCAGCACCGGGACAGGTCCTTACAATGAGCAGTTCTTC
>TRBJ2-5|.|TRBV6-1|.
CASSEGHGGTTTRETQYF
TGTGCCAGCAGTGAAGGTCACGGAGGCACAACGACCCGAGAGACCCAGTACTTC
>TRBJ2-1|.|TRBV11-3|many
CASSLELGQQFF
TGTGCCAGCAGCTTAGAGTTGGGGCAGCAGTTCTTC
>TRBJ1-1|.|TRBV5-1|.
CASSLSISTEAFF
TGCGCCAGCAGCTTATCCATTTCCACTGAAGCTTTCTTT
>TRBJ1-1|.|TRBV30|.
CAWTGVLGTEAFF
TGTGCCTGGACAGGGGTACTGGGGACTGAAGCTTTCTTT
>TRBJ1-2|TRBD1|TRBV5-1|.
CASSLRTGHGYTF
TGCGCCAGCAGCCTAAGGACAGGGCATGGCTACACCTTC
>TRBJ2-6|.|TRBV25-1|.
CASSKRSVRSSGANVLTF
TGTGCCAGCAGCAAAAGGAGCGTAAGAAGCTCTGGGGCCAACGTCCTGACTTTC
>TRBJ1-5|TRBD1|TRBV4-1|.
CASSAYRDRPQHF
TGCGCCAGCAGCGCCTACAGGGACAGGCCCCAGCATTTT
>TRBJ2-1|.|TRBV19|few
CASSIAIYNEQFF
TGTGCCAGTAGTATAGCTATCTATAATGAGCAGTTCTTC
>TRBJ2-5|.|TRBV7-9|.
CASSLGRVRGETQYF
TGTGCCAGCAGCTTAGGTCGGGTCCGGGGGGAGACCCAGTACTTC
>TRBJ2-1|TRBD2|TRBV5-1|.
CASSFDRDTRLAEIYNEQFF
TGCGCCAGCAGCTTTGACCGGGACACTAGACTAGCGGAGATCTACAATGAGCAGTTCTTC
>TRBJ2-2|TRBD2|TRBV27|.
CASSRTSSRAGELFF
TGTGCCAGCAGTCGGACTAGTTCTAGGGCCGGGGAGCTGTTTTTT
>TRBJ2-7|.|TRBV18|.
CASSPPGVPYEQYF
TGTGCCAGCTCACCGCCGGGAGTCCCCTACGAGCAGTACTTC
>TRBJ2-1|.|TRBV5-1|.
CASSRRTDNEQFF
TGCGCCAGCAGCCGCCGGACAGACAATGAGCAGTTCTTC